These T cell receptor beta chains were read from a single sample in a study of control samples from healthy donors and cancer patients. Using immunoSEQ multiplex PCR, the repertoire was profiled, and TCRdb retains in-frame clones only, with some absent. There are 75,000 to 90,000 clones in the sample; around 89% occur only once, and about 7.1% lies in the top ten. Sequencing input: blood. All receptors come from a man in his fifties in good health. Both conserved end residues are part of each CDR3. The D gene is left open where the match is weak. The size of a clone is reported for some rows only, either as once, few or many, or as a class for expanded clones.

>NA|TRBV15|NA|TRBJ2-5
TGTGCCACCATGGGGTGGCTCGGGGAGACCCAGTACTTC
CATMGWLGETQYF
>TRBD1|TRBV6-1|few|TRBJ1-5
TGTGCCAGCAGTGATACAGGGGGACAGCCCCAGCATTTT
CASSDTGGQPQHF
>NA|TRBV2|NA|TRBJ2-3
TGTGCCAGCAGAATGCAGCCGGGGGCAGATACGCAGTATTTT
CASRMQPGADTQYF
>NA|TRBV6-5|NA|TRBJ1-2
TGTGCCAGCAGCGTTGAAGGGGTCGGTGGCTACACCTTC
CASSVEGVGGYTF
>NA|TRBV11-3|once|TRBJ1-1
TGTGCCAGCAGCCCTGAGGCAGGGGTGAACACTGAAGCTTTCTTT
CASSPEAGVNTEAFF
>NA|TRBV28|NA|TRBJ2-1
TGTGCCAGCAGTCTAGTCAGTTATCAGGAGCAGTTCTTC
CASSLVSYQEQFF
>NA|TRBV24-1|NA|TRBJ2-7
TGTGCCACCAGTGATTTTGGGTTCCAGTTTTACGAGCAGTACTTC
CATSDFGFQFYEQYF
>TRBD1|TRBV27|NA|TRBJ1-2
TGTGCCAGCAGTTTGTTGTCGGGACAGGGGCCTGCTAACTATGGCTACACCTTC
CASSLLSGQGPANYGYTF
>NA|TRBV7-2|NA|TRBJ2-7
TGTGCCAGCAGCTTCCGAAACAGGGACGAGCAGTACTTC
CASSFRNRDEQYF
>TRBD1|TRBV18|NA|TRBJ1-1
TGTGCCAGTATTGGACAGGGCGAGACTGAAGCTTTCTTT
CASIGQGETEAFF
>TRBD1|TRBV10-3|NA|TRBJ1-1
TGTGCCATCAGTGAGTCTGCGACAGGGTTAAAGCCGAACACTGAAGCTTTCTTT
CAISESATGLKPNTEAFF
>NA|TRBV18|NA|TRBJ2-5
TGTGCCAGCTCACCAGACACAGGGAGGACCCAGTACTTC
CASSPDTGRTQYF
>NA|TRBV5-5|NA|TRBJ1-2
TGTGCCAGCAGCTCCCCCGGGACGGTCTATGGCTACACCTTC
CASSSPGTVYGYTF
>NA|TRBV11-1|NA|TRBJ1-2
TGTGCCAGCAGCTTAGGTCAGGCCTATGGCTACACCTTC
CASSLGQAYGYTF
>NA|TRBV9|NA|TRBJ2-3
TGTGCCAGCAGCGAGGGAACGGAGACGCAGTATTTT
CASSEGTETQYF
>TRBD1|TRBV19|NA|TRBJ1-5
TGTGCCAGTAGCCGGCGCAACAGGGGCCTCAATCAGCCCCAGCATTTT
CASSRRNRGLNQPQHF
>NA|TRBV6-4|NA|TRBJ1-2
TGTGCCAGCAGTGAACACCCAGGGGTAGGAGGCTACACCTTC
CASSEHPGVGGYTF
>NA|TRBV10-3|NA|TRBJ2-7
TGTGCCATCAGTGAGTCGGGGTCTACGGGACGGGGCTACGAGCAGTACTTC
CAISESGSTGRGYEQYF
>TRBD2|TRBV14|NA|TRBJ2-1
TGTGCCAGCAGCCACTGGTTCAGCGGGGGTCACTCCTACAATGAGCAGTTCTTC
CASSHWFSGGHSYNEQFF
>NA|TRBV6-6|NA|TRBJ1-1
TGTGCCAGCAGTTACTCGTTTCGGGGTAGGAACACTGAAGCTTTCTTT
CASSYSFRGRNTEAFF
>NA|TRBV5-4|NA|TRBJ2-5
TGTGCCAGCAGCAAGACTAGTGACGAGACCCAGTACTTC
CASSKTSDETQYF
>NA|TRBV5-5|NA|TRBJ1-3
TGTGCCAGCAGCTTGGTCGGGGGCGTCTTTGGAAACACCATATATTTT
CASSLVGGVFGNTIYF